Described below is a single T cell receptor (beta chain) sequence and its context. Its antigen is not yet known. Base qualities are not recorded, but no much larger clone differs from it by a single base. TCRbeta CDR3 regions were amplified from genomic DNA using the immunoSEQ Assay, a bias-controlled multiplex PCR. Per the original workflow: The number of nucleated cells in each sample was estimated by amplification of reference gene primers within the assay. Sequence reads were collapsed and filtered to measure the absolute abundance of every unique TCRbeta CDR3 rearrangement. For each sample, productive Simpson clonality was calculated by taking the square root of Simpson's diversity index across productive rearrangements. TCRdb retrieved this table from immuneACCESS and kept in-frame rearrangements only. Not all clones are present; in checked studies, unresolved V genes account for under half, and no reason is known for the remainder. V and J calls and clone size are as listed in that table; D and trimming were resolved from the DNA. The sample yields 180,000 or so clones; roughly 86% were counted once. In total, the top ten clones hold roughly 2.5% of the sample.

The collaborating institutions used their own protocols to collect whole blood in K2EDTA tubes. Collaborator samples were shipped for TCRbeta analysis as frozen whole blood, isolated PBMCs, or DNA extracted from either sample type. Spanning cysteine to phenylalanine, the CDR3 consists of 17 amino acids. Only the CDR3 region is kept as DNA, spanning 51 bases read in frame from base 1. The germline V gene sets CDR1 to SGDLS and CDR2 to YYNGEE. The germline ends are 18 bases apart after V is trimmed by 0 bases and J by 3 bases. These data come from a study of blood T cell repertoires in COVID-19 (dated by TCRdb to the early 2020s). Broadly, across the study: Samples from collaborators originated in the United States, Italy and Spain and spanned both the acute and convalescent phases of COVID-19. The material from the prospective study consisted of cDNA or gDNA derived from T cells, B-cell-depleted T cells, or PBMCs. Deeply sampled blood TCRbeta repertoires from subjects exposed to, actively infected with, or recovered from COVID-19 were included in the dataset. The repertoires were released in a freely available public database intended as a resource for research on the immune response to SARS-CoV-2. Samples were obtained from the ongoing ImmuneRACE study (first 160 participants) and from 1,254 subjects provided by 6 global collaborators. The sample metadata nearly always contained a de-identified subject ID, COVID-19 status, age in years and sex. Where available, HLA class I and class II types were taken from metadata supplied by the sample provider and were not determined by assay-based typing.

General study outcomes and caveats: The amount of clinical and demographic metadata varied by source and participant and was provided uncurated.

The sequence joins TRBV9 to TRBJ1-1; a tentative D call is TRBD1 (5 bases match). The sequence derives from a man between 40 and 49 years old with active or convalescent COVID-19. The specimen sequenced was peripheral blood. The DNA reads TGTGCCAGCAGCGTAGCCCCCTCAGGGTTCCCATACACTGAAGCTTTCTTT. Its protein product is CASSVAPSGFPYTEAFF.